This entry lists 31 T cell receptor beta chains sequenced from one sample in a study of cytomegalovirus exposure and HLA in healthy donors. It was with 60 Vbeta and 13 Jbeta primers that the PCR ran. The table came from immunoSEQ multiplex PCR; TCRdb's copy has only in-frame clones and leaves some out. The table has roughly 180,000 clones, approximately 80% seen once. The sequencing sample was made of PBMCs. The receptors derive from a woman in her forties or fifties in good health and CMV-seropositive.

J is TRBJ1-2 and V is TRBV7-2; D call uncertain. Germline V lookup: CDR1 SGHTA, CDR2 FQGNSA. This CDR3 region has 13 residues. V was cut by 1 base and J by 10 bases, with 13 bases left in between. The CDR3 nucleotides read TGTGCCAGCAGCTTAGAGGCGCGGGAATTCTACACCTTC. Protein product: CASSLEAREFYTF. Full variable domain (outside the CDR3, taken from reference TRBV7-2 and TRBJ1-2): GAGVSQSPSNKVTEKGKDVELRCDPISGHTALYWYRQSLGQGLEFLIYFQGNSAPDKSGLPSDRFSAERTGGSVSTLTIQRTQQEDSAVYLCASSLEAREFYTFGSGTRLTVV.

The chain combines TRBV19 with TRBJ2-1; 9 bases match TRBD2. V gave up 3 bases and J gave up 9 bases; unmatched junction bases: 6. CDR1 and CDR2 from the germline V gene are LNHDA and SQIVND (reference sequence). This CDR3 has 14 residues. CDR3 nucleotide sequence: TGTGCCAGTAGTATCGGGACTAGCACAAGTGAGCAGTTCTTC. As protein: CASSIGTSTSEQFF.

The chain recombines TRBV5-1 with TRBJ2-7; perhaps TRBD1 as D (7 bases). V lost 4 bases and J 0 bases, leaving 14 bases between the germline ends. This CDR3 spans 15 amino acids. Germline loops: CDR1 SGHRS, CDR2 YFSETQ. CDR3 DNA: TGCGCCAGCAGCATGGGGGGACAGCGCTCCTACGAGCAGTACTTC. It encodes CASSMGGQRSYEQYF.

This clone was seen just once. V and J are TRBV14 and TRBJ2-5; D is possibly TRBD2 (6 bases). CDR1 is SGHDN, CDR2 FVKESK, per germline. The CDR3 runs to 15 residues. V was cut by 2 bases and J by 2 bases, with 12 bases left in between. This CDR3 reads CASSQIRGTQETQYF. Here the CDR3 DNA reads TGTGCCAGCAGCCAAATCCGGGGGACGCAAGAGACCCAGTACTTC.

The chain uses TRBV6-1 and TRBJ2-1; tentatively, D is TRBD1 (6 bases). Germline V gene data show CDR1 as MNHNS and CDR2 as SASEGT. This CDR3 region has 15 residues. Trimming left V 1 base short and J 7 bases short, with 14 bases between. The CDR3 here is CASSEDREIYNEQFF. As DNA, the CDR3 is TGTGCCAGCAGTGAAGACAGGGAAATTTATAATGAGCAGTTCTTC.

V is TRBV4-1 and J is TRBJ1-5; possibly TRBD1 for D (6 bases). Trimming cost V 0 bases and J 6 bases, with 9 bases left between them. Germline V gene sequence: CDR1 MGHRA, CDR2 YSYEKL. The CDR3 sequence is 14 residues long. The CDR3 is CASSQDLGGQPQHF. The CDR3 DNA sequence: TGCGCCAGCAGCCAAGATCTAGGGGGTCAGCCCCAGCATTTT.

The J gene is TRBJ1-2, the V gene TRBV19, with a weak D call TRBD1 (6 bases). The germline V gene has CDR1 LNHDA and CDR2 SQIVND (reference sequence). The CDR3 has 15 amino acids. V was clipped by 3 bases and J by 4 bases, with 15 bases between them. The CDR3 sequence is CASSIRAAGAYGYTF. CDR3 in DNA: TGTGCCAGTAGTATCCGAGCAGCAGGGGCCTATGGCTACACCTTC.

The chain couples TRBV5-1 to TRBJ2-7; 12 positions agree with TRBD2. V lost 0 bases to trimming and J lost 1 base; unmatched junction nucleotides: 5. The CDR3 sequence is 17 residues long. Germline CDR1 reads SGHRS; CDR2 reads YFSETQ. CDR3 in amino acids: CASSLELAGGLSYEQYF. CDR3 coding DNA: TGCGCCAGCAGCTTGGAGCTAGCGGGGGGGCTGTCCTACGAGCAGTACTTC.

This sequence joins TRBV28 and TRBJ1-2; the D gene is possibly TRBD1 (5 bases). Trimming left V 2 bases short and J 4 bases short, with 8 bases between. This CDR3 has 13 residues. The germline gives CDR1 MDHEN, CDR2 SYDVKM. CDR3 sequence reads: CASSLDSLYGYTF. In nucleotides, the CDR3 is TGTGCCAGCAGTTTAGACAGCCTCTATGGCTACACCTTC.

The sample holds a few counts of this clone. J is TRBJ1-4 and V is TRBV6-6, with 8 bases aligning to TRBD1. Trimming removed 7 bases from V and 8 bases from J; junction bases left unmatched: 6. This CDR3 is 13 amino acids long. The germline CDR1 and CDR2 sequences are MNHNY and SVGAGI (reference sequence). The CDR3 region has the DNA TGTGCCAGCAAAAGGGACAGGTTCGAAAAACTGTTTTTT. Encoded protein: CASKRDRFEKLFF.

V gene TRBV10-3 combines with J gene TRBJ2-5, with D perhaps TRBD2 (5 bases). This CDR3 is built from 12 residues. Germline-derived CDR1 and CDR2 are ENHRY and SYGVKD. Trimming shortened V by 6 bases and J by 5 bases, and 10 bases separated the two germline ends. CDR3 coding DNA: TGTGCCATCAGAACTAGGGATGAGACCCAGTACTTC. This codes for CAIRTRDETQYF.

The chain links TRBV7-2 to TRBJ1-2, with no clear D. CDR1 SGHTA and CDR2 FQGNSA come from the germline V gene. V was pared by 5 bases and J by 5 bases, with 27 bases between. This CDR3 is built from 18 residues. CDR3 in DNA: TGTGCCAGCAGCCTTGGTTTCGTACACAAGGCTGAGAGGTATGGCTACACCTTC. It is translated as CASSLGFVHKAERYGYTF.

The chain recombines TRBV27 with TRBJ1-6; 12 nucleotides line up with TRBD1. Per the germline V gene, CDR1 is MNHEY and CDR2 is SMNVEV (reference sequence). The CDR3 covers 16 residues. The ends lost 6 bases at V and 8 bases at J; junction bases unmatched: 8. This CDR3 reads CASRSPGQGADSPLHF. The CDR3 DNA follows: TGTGCCAGCAGGTCACCGGGACAGGGGGCTGATTCACCCCTCCACTTT.

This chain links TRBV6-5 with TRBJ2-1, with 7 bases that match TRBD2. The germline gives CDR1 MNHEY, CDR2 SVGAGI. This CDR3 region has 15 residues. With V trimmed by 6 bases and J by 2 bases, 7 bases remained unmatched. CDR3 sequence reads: CASSPTSHPYNEQFF. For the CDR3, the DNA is TGTGCCAGCAGCCCGACTAGCCATCCCTACAATGAGCAGTTCTTC.

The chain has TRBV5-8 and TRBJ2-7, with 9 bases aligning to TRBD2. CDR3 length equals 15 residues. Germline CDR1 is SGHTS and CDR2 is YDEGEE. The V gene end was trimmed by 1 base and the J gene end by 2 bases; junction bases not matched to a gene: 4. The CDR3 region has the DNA TGTGCCAGCAGCTTGCCAAGCGGGGGGACCTACGAGCAGTACTTC. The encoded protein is CASSLPSGGTYEQYF.

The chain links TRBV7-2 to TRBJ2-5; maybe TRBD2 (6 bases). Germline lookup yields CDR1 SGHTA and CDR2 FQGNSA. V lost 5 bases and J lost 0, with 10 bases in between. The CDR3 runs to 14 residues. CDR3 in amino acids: CASSPGRYQETQYF. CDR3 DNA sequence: TGTGCCAGCAGCCCGGGGAGGTACCAAGAGACCCAGTACTTC.

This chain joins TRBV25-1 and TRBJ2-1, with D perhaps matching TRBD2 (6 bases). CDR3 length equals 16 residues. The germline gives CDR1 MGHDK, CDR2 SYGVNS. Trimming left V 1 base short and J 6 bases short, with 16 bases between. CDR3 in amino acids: CASSELGGPSLNEQFF. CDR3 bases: TGTGCCAGCAGTGAATTGGGGGGACCCAGCCTCAATGAGCAGTTCTTC. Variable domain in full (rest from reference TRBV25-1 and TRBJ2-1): EADIYQTPRYLVIGTGKKITLECSQTMGHDKMYWYQQDPGMELHLIHYSYGVNSTEKGDLSSESTVSRIRTEHFPLTLESARPSHTSQYLCASSELGGPSLNEQFFGPGTRLTVL.

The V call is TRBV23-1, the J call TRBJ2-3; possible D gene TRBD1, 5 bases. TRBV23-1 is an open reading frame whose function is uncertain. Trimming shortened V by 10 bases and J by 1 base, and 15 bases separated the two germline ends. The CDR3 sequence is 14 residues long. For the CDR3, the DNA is TGCGCCACCCTGGGGCTTGATCGCACAGATACGCAGTATTTT. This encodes CATLGLDRTDTQYF.

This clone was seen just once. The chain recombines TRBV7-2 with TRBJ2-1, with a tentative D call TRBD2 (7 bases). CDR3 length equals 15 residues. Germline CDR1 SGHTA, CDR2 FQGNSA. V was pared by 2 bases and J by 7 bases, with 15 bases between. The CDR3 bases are TGTGCCAGCAGCTTATCCTCGGGGGGCCTAAATGAGCAGTTCTTC. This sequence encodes CASSLSSGGLNEQFF.

CDR3 bases: TGTGCCAGCACCTTGACCCAACAGGGAGCTTTCTTT. Protein sequence: CASTLTQQGAFF. The chain carries TRBV2 and TRBJ1-1; weak D call: TRBD1 (6 bases). Germline V gene lookup returns CDR1 SNHLY and CDR2 FYNNEI. Between the trimmed V and J ends, which lost 7 bases and 10 bases, there was a span of 16 bases. The CDR3 is made up of 12 amino acids. Supplemented by reference TRBV2 and TRBJ1-1, the full variable domain reads EPEVTQTPSHQVTQMGQEVILRCVPISNHLYFYWYRQILGQKVEFLVSFYNNEISEKSEIFDDQFSVERPDGSNFTLKIRSTKLEDSAMYFCASTLTQQGAFFGQGTRLTVV.

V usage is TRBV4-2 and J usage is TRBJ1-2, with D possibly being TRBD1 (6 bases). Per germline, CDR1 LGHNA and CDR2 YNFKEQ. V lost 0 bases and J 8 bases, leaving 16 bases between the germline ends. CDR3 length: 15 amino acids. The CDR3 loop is CASSQDFIGTLGYTF. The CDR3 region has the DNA TGTGCCAGCAGCCAAGACTTTATAGGGACACTCGGCTACACCTTC.

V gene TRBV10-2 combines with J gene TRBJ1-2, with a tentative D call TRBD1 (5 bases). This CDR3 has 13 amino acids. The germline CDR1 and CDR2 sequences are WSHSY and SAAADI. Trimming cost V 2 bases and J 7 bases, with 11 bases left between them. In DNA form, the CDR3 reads TGCGCCAGCAGTGAGGTCAGGGCGAGTGGCTACACCTTC. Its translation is CASSEVRASGYTF.

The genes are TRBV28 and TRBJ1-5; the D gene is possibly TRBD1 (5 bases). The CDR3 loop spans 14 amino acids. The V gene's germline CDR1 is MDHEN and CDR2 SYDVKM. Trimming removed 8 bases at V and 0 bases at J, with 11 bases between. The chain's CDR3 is CASRGEYSNQPQHF. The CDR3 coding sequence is TGTGCCAGCCGGGGGGAGTATAGCAATCAGCCCCAGCATTTT.

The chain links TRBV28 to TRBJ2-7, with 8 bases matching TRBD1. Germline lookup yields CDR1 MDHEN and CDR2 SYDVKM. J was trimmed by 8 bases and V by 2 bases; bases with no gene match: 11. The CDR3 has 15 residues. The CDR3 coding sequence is TGTGCCAGCAGTTTAACGTCCGCGCAGGGGGCGAAGCAGTACTTC. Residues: CASSLTSAQGAKQYF.

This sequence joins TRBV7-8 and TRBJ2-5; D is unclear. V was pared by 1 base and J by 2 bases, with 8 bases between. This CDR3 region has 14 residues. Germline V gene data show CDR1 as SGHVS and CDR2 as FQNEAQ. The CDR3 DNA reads TGTGCCAGCAGCTTAGTTGACACGCAAGAGACCCAGTACTTC. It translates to CASSLVDTQETQYF.

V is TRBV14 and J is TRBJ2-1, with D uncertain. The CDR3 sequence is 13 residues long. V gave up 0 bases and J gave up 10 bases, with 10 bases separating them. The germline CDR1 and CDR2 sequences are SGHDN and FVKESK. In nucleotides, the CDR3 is TGTGCCAGCAGCCAAGATCCCTTTGAGGAGCAGTTCTTC. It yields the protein CASSQDPFEEQFF.

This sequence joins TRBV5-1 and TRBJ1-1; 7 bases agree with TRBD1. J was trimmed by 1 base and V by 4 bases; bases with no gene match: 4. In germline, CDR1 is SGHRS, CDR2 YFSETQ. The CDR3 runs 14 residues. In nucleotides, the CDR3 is TGCGCCAGCAGCCCACGGACAGGGAACACTGAAGCTTTCTTT. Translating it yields CASSPRTGNTEAFF. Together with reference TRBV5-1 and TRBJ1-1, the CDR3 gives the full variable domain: KAGVTQTPRYLIKTRGQQVTLSCSPISGHRSVSWYQQTPGQGLQFLFEYFSETQRNKGNFPGRFSGRQFSNSRSEMNVSTLELGDSALYLCASSPRTGNTEAFFGQGTRLTVV.

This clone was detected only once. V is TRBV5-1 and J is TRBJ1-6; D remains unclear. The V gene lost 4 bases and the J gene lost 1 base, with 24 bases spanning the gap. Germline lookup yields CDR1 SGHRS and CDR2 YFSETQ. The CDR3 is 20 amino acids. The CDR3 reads CASSHAGSGRVSSYNSPLHF. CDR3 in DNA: TGCGCCAGCAGCCATGCTGGGTCGGGAAGGGTCAGTTCCTATAATTCACCCCTCCACTTT. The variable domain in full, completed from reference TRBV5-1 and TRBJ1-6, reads KAGVTQTPRYLIKTRGQQVTLSCSPISGHRSVSWYQQTPGQGLQFLFEYFSETQRNKGNFPGRFSGRQFSNSRSEMNVSTLELGDSALYLCASSHAGSGRVSSYNSPLHFGNGTRLTVT.

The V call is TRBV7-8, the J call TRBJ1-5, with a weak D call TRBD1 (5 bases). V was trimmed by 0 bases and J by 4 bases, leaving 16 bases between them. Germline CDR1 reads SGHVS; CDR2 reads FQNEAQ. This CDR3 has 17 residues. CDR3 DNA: TGTGCCAGCAGCTTAGCCCCACGGCAGGGTCTGAATCAGCCCCAGCATTTT. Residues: CASSLAPRQGLNQPQHF.

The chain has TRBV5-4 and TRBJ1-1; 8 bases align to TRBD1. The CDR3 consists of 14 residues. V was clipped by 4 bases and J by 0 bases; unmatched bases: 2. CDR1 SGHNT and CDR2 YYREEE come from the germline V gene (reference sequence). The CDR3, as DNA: TGTGCCAGCAGCAGGACAGGGCTGAACACTGAAGCTTTCTTT. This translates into CASSRTGLNTEAFF.

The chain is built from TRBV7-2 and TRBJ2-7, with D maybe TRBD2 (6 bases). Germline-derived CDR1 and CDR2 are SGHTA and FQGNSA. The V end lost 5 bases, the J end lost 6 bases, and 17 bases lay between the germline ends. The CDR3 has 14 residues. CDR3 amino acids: CASSARETRSEQYF. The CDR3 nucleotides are TGTGCCAGCAGCGCCAGAGAGACTAGAAGCGAGCAGTACTTC.